This section outlines one TCR beta chain sequence together with its context. Its antigen is unidentified. This entry belongs to a study of shared clonotypes between healthy human individuals. Study-level points and caveats: Shared across a few donors were 5% to 6% of the naive CD4 clonotypes.

Original processing methods: Junction-only sequences without quality scores were provided by ImmunoSEQ, so filtering was different. Profiling relied on immunoSEQ multiplex PCR, and the TCRdb table lists in-frame clones only, not all of them. V, J and clone size were drawn from that table, and D and trimming were deduced from the DNA. Altogether approximately 700,000 clones are present, around four fifths being singletons, with the ten largest covering under 2%. The CDR3 extends over 14 amino acids. Trimming cost V 3 bases and J 1 base; bases outside gene matches: 1. Germline CDR1 and CDR2: SGHNT and YENEEA.

This clonotype originated in a woman between 25 and 40 years old in good health. The specimen was memory CD4+ T cells sorted from blood. Specified subset: CD45RA-negative fraction. The J gene is TRBJ2-3, the V gene TRBV11-3; TRBD1 agrees at 7 bases. The CDR3 loop reads CASSFQGGTDTQYF. As DNA, the CDR3 is TGTGCCAGCAGCTTTCAGGGGGGCACAGATACGCAGTATTTT.